This T cell receptor (beta chain) was found in a study of cytomegalovirus exposure and HLA in healthy donors (dated by TCRdb to 2017 to 2019). About the study as a whole: An earlier analysis of some 600 of the donors reported about 280 Gb of sequence data and about 120 million unique TCR beta sequences obtained from around 190 million T cells. Around 330 gigabases of sequencing data and about 92 million unique TCR sequences made up an early release that covered around 640 HLA-typed donors. Of the approximately 400 genotyped donors, about 84% fell in the genetic ancestry cluster associated with self-reported Caucasian donors. The study was designed to test whether signatures of past pathogen exposure could be identified by cataloging public T cell receptors. The study used immunosequencing to profile the T cell repertoires of 666 subjects and linked those repertoires to cytomegalovirus serostatus. In addition to the first cohort of 650 to 800 subjects, a separate validation cohort of approximately 130 different subjects was used. To predict cytomegalovirus infection status, the study brought together high-throughput TCR immunosequencing, statistical association of individual TCRs with disease status, and machine learning. A later analysis re-analyzed previously published TCR beta repertoires from 550 to 700 donors and added high-resolution HLA genotyping to study TCR occurrence patterns. Rather than using new phenotypic data, the later analysis identified candidate immune exposures from TCR beta sequences and from how often those sequences occurred across donors. In an earlier analysis of 550 to 700 of the donors, high-throughput TCR beta sequencing was used to judge whether each TCR beta V gene segment behaved as functional or pseudogenic. Donor age, sex, ethnicity and CMV serostatus were compiled together with the repertoire data. A later genetic analysis used genome-wide SNP genotypes for about three fifths of the roughly 700 donors, treating that subset as a discovery cohort. All discovery cohort repertoires had been generated using a single sequencing platform. HLA typing included class I and class II loci at four-digit resolution. The number of donors typed differed by locus, with 629-630 for A, B, C, DRB1 and DQB1, around 560 for DQA1, approximately 580 for DPA1, and roughly 450 for DPB1. Five DR-DQ haplotypes were handled as single units for association and clustering, since linkage in the cohort was strong. Among some 400 genotyped donors of the cohort, an average of approximately 240,000 unique TCR beta nucleotide sequences was sequenced per donor, of which about 19% were non-productive. General study outcomes and caveats: In this cohort, only TCR beta chains were sequenced, and detectable features were limited by the absence of alpha or paired-chain data. A few of the identified cytomegalovirus-associated TCR beta chains were confirmed in vitro to be specific for cytomegalovirus antigens. Across donors, most TCR sequences were observed very rarely, whereas some public TCRs were present in many individuals. The study listed 164 TCR beta chains as associated with cytomegalovirus. In a later analysis, HLA-associated TCR beta chains were found to be more clonally expanded and to have lower generation probabilities than equally common non-associated chains. According to a later analysis, parvovirus B19, influenza, CMV and Epstein-Barr virus appeared linked to several top co-occurrence clusters. In a later analysis, the rate of TCR association differed among HLA loci, with DRB1 alleles having the most associated TCRs and HLA-C alleles having the fewest. The classifier was reported to diagnose cytomegalovirus status with high specificity and sensitivity in both the original cohort and the validation cohort. The presence/absence analyses assumed that sequencing depth was roughly uniform across donors, and that assumption may not be true. Linkage disequilibrium might explain the correlated functional status among segregating V segments, but an unknown experimental factor could not be ruled out. The sequencing pipeline was judged likely to have produced a cluster of highly shared sequence variants as a technical artifact. In a later analysis, most CMV-associated TCR beta chains were found to appear HLA-restricted, with HLA associations seemingly driven largely by CMV exposure. Because some donors lacked HLA typing at each locus, the association tests relied only on the typed subset. Specific HLA alleles were associated with 16,951 TCR beta sequences at a false discovery rate of 0.05 in a later analysis. In an earlier analysis of about 550 of the donors, most TCR beta V segments were observed in productive rearrangements about 87% or about 30% of the time, broadly matching IMGT annotations. It was suggested by the authors that the approach could potentially be generalized to other disease states and immunological phenotypes. In a later genetic analysis, a missense DCLRE1C variant was associated with V-gene and J-gene trimming of TCR beta chains, and the association was replicated in an independent cohort. The earlier analysis of about 600 of the donors excluded over 15 rarely observed V segments, including chromosome 9 orphons, because counts were too low. CMV serostatus was the only immune exposure information available for the cohort. A further reported finding was that TCR beta sequences accurately predicted the HLA-A and HLA-B alleles for most subjects in the first cohort. Some IMGT-functional V segments, including TRBV6-2 and TRBV6-3, could not be told apart with the 87-base-pair reads, so those segments were excluded. A later genetic analysis reported fewer N-insertions in productive TCRs among donors in an Asian-associated ancestry cluster than the approximately 700-donor mean. When HLA alleles, especially DR and DQ, strongly co-occurred, TCR associations were difficult to assign to individual alleles.

The sample holds a few counts of this clone. The antigen it binds to is not known. No much larger clonotype is one base removed from it; base qualities were not supplied. Trimmed from V: 4 bases; trimmed from J: 4 bases; junction bases lacking a gene match: 11. The germline V gene (reference sequence) yields GTSNPN for CDR1 and SVGIG for CDR2. From the cysteine up to the phenylalanine, the CDR3 has a length of 16 residues. The read is trimmed to its CDR3 DNA, 48 bases read in frame from base 1. The method was the immunoSEQ multiplex PCR assay. For the multiplex PCR, a mixture combining 60 forward primers for TCR Vbeta segments and 13 reverse primers for TCR Jbeta segments was used. A multiplex PCR assay on genomic DNA amplified the CDR3 region of rearranged TCR beta genes. On the Illumina HiSeq System, the amplified TCR beta libraries were sequenced as 87-base-pair reads. Per the original workflow: A later analysis tallied tens of millions of unique TCR beta chains across the approximately 670 repertoires, and some 12 million of those chains were shared by two or more donors. A nearest-neighbor algorithm error-corrected the raw reads and collapsed the reads into unique sequences, merging closely related sequences to remove PCR and sequencing errors. V, D and J gene segments were assigned by aligning CDR3 sequences to IMGT reference sequences. For a sequence to be retained, a match of at least six nucleotides was required to both a V gene segment and a J gene segment. Rearrangements were classified as productive when the CDR3 lacked stop codons and remained in frame with V and J, and all other rearrangements were classified as non-productive. CDR3 was defined by IMGT convention, running from the second conserved V-encoded cysteine to the conserved J-encoded phenylalanine. The earlier analysis of 587 of the donors excluded any sequence lacking an unambiguous match to a single V gene segment. An earlier analysis of just under 600 of the donors called V segments functional above 56.7% productive rearrangements and segregating when the between-donor standard deviation exceeded 5%. A statistical classification framework was built to diagnose cytomegalovirus status from the catalog of TCR beta chain sequences. A later analysis assigned V and J genes by comparing TCR nucleotide sequences with IMGT/GENE-DB human TR gene sequences. Using the TCRdist pipeline, a later analysis assigned CDR3 sequences along with most-parsimonious VDJ recombination scenarios. In a later analysis, each TCR beta chain was defined by its CDR3 amino acid sequence together with its V-gene family, and reads lacking a unique V-gene family were excluded. As a way to deal with suspected cross-contamination and a sequencing artifact, a later analysis dropped roughly 600 nucleotide sequences that were highly shared and had low generation probability. For each public chain, a later analysis derived a clonal expansion index from normalized ranks of inferred template counts within each repertoire. A later analysis computed generation probabilities with a VDJ recombination model fitted to out-of-frame rearrangements, and checked the results against IGoR. In a later analysis, hypergeometric tests were used to score TCR-TCR, TCR-HLA and TCR-CMV co-occurrence, with a repertoire-size bias correction applied to TCR pairs. A later analysis estimated false discovery rates by permuting HLA or CMV assignments 20 times. In a later analysis, co-occurring TCRs were grouped with DBSCAN, and TCRdist sequence similarity was added when clustering was performed within HLA-allele-positive subsets. For co-occurrence clustering, repertoires with fewer than 30,000 or more than 120,000 public chains were excluded, along with five repertoires with anomalous nucleotide sharing. TCRdb stores this immuneACCESS table with in-frame sequences only. Part of the clones is absent; in the studies checked, under half of the shortfall reflects unresolved V genes, and no reason is known for the rest. V and J calls and clone size follow that table, whereas D and trimming were derived from the DNA. In this sample the table shows about 160,000 clones, 65% to 80% of which occur a single time. The ten largest clones represent roughly 4.5% of the sample.

The cohort comprised 550 to 700 healthy bone marrow donors. At the time of sampling, all cohort members were nominally healthy, though unrecorded immune exposures were likely present. The donor tested CMV seropositive and was one of the 289 seropositive cohort members. A peripheral blood sample was collected from each donor, and TCR beta sequencing was performed on peripheral blood mononuclear cells. Genomic DNA was extracted from the blood cell samples with the Qiagen DNeasy Blood Extraction Kit. Sequencing was carried out using PBMCs. This receptor was identified in a man between 18 and 29 years old in good health and CMV-seropositive. The chain uses TRBV30 and TRBJ1-1; 11 bases in the middle match TRBD1. The nucleotide sequence is given as TGTGCCTGGACACGGGGACAGGGGGTTATAGGCACTGAAGCTTTCTTT. Its translation is CAWTRGQGVIGTEAFF. Outside the CDR3, residues come from the reference TRBV30 and TRBJ1-1 proteins, so the full variable domain is: SQTIHQWPATLVQPVGSPLSLECTVEGTSNPNLYWYRQAAGRGLQLLFYSVGIGQISSEVPQNLSASRPQDRQFILSSKKLLLSDSGFYLCAWTRGQGVIGTEAFFGQGTRLTVV.